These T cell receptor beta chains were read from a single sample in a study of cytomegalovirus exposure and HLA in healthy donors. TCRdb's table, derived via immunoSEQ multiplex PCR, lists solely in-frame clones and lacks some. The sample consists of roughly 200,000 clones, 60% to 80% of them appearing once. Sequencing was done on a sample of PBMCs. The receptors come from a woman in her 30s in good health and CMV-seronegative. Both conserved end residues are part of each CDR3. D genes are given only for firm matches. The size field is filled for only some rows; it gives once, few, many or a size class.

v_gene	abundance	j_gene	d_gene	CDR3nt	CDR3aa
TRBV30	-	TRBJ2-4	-	TGTGCCTGGGGAGGGAACATTCAGTACTTC	CAWGGNIQYF
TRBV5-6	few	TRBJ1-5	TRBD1	TGTGCCAGCAGCTTTTCGACAGGGGGCAATCAGCCCCAGCATTTT	CASSFSTGGNQPQHF
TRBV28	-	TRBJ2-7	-	TGTGCCACCGTTTTGGGGGGGGGCGGGAGAGTATACGAGCAGTACTTC	CATVLGGGGRVYEQYF
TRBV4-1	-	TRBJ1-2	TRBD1	TGCGCCAGCAGCCAAGAGCGAGACAGGGATGGCTACACCTTC	CASSQERDRDGYTF
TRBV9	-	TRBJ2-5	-	TGTGCCAGCAGCGTGAGTGGCGGTCAAGAGACCCAGTACTTC	CASSVSGGQETQYF
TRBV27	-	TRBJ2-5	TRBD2	TGTGCCAGCAGTTCTAGCGGGATCGGGACCCAGTACTTC	CASSSSGIGTQYF
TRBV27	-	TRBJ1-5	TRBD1	TGTGCCAGCAATGGACAGGGTTGGAGCAATCAGCCCCAGCATTTT	CASNGQGWSNQPQHF
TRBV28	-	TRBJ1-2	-	TGTGCCAGCAGTCTCCCCCAGGTGCGCGGCTACACCTTC	CASSLPQVRGYTF
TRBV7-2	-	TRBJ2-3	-	TGTGCCAGCAGCTCGTCCCCTAAAGATACGCAGTATTTT	CASSSSPKDTQYF
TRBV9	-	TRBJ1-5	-	TGTGCCAGCAGCGTGACGGGGTCGGGTCAGCCCCAGCATTTT	CASSVTGSGQPQHF
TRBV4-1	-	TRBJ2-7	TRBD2	TGCGCCAGCAGCCAAGTTACTAGCGGGAGCTACGAGCAGTACTTC	CASSQVTSGSYEQYF
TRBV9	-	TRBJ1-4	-	TGTGCCAGCAGCCCGGAGGGAGGGGGACAAAATGAAAAACTGTTTTTT	CASSPEGGGQNEKLFF
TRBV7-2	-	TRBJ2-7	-	TGTGCCAGCAGCTCGCAGGGGTACGAGCAGTACTTC	CASSSQGYEQYF
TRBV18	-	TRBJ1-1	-	TGTGCCAGCTCCGGGTATGCGGGTACCACTGAAGCTTTCTTT	CASSGYAGTTEAFF
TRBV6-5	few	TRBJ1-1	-	TGTGCCAGCCGGGTTGGAGGGAGATCCACTGAAGCTTTCTTT	CASRVGGRSTEAFF
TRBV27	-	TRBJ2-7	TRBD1	TGTGCCAGCAGTCTCCGACAGGGGACAACCTACGAGCAGTACTTC	CASSLRQGTTYEQYF
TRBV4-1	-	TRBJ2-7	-	TGCGCCAGCAGCCAAGATCGGGCAGGGGTGTACGAGCAGTACTTC	CASSQDRAGVYEQYF
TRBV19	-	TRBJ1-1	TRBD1	TGTGCCAGCCGGTGGGGACAGAACCCCACTGAAGCTTTCTTT	CASRWGQNPTEAFF
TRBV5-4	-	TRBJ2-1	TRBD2	TGTGCCAGCAGCGCGGGCGGGAGTCGATCCTACAATGAGCAGTTCTTC	CASSAGGSRSYNEQFF
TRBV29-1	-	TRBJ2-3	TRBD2	TGCAGCTCGAGCCTTAGGACTAGTGATTTCGCAGATACGCAGTATTTT	CSSSLRTSDFADTQYF
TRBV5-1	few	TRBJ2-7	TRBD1	TGCGCCAGCAGCTTGCGGGACAGCTACGAGCAGTACTTC	CASSLRDSYEQYF
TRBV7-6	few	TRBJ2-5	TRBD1	TGTGCCAGCAGCCCCCCGGACAGGGCTGAGACCCAGTACTTC	CASSPPDRAETQYF
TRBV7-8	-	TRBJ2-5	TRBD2	TGTGCCAGCAGCTTAGAACTAGCGGGAGTAGAGACCCAGTACTTC	CASSLELAGVETQYF
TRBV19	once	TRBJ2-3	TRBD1	TGTGCCAGTAGTATCTGGACAGGGCCGCCGTATTTT	CASSIWTGPPYF
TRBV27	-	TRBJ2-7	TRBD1	TGTGCCAGCAGTTTATGGGACAGGGGGCGAGAGCAGTACTTC	CASSLWDRGREQYF
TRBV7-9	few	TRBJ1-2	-	TGTGCCAGCAGCTTAACGGGCTATGGCTACACCTTC	CASSLTGYGYTF
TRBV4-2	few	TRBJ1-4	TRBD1	TGTGCCAGCAGCCAAGGGGGACAGTCTTCCGCTGAAAAACTGTTTTTT	CASSQGGQSSAEKLFF
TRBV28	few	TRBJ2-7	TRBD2	TGTGCCAGCAGTTTGAGCCTAGCGGGATTGGTGGACTACGAGCAGTACTTC	CASSLSLAGLVDYEQYF
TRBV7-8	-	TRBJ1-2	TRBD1	TGTGCCAGCAGCGGCGACAGGGCTAATGGCTACACCTTC	CASSGDRANGYTF
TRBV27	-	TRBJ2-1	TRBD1	TGTGCCAGCAGTTTCTTCGGACAGGGGGGTAACAATGAGCAGTTCTTC	CASSFFGQGGNNEQFF
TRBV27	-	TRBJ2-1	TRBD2	TGTGCCAGCAGTTGGGCGGGAGTTTTGTATGAGCAGTTCTTC	CASSWAGVLYEQFF
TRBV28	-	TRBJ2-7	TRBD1	TGTGCCAGCAGTTTAGGGGGACAGCAGATCTACGAGCAGTACTTC	CASSLGGQQIYEQYF
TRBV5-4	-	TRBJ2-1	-	TGTGCCAGCAGCTTGGCCCGGCGTCGGGGTGTTGCGCAGTTCTTC	CASSLARRRGVAQFF
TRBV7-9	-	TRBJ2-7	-	TGTGCCAGCAGCCCCGGTATATCGTTCGAGCAGTACTTC	CASSPGISFEQYF
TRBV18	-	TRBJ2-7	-	TGTGCCAGCTCACCACCGGAAGGGGGAGGGGTAATCCAGTACTTC	CASSPPEGGGVIQYF
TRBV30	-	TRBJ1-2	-	TGTGCCTGGAGTGTAATTCCCCAGGGCTACACCTTC	CAWSVIPQGYTF
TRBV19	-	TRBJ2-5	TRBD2	TGTGCCAGTAGTATACAGCATTCTTTGGGAGGGTGGGAGACCCAGTACTTC	CASSIQHSLGGWETQYF
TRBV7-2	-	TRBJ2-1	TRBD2	TGTGCCAGCAGCCCAAGGACTAGCGGGGGTGACAATGAGCAGTTCTTC	CASSPRTSGGDNEQFF
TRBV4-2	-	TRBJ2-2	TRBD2	TGTGCCAGCAGCCAAGGAATAGCGGGTATAAACACCGGGGAGCTGTTTTTT	CASSQGIAGINTGELFF
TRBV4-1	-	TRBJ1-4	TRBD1	TGCGCCAGCAGCCAACGACCGCCCCGACAGGGTACAAATGAAAAACTGTTTTTT	CASSQRPPRQGTNEKLFF
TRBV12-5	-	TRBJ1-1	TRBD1	TGTGCTAGTGGCCCGGACAGGGACATGAACACTGAAGCTTTCTTT	CASGPDRDMNTEAFF
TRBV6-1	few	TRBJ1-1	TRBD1	TGTGCCAGCAGTGGAGTGACAGGGACTGGGAACACTGAAGCTTTCTTT	CASSGVTGTGNTEAFF
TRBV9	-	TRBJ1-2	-	TGTGCCAGCAGCGTAGACCCCTCGGGGGAACGTAACTATGGCTACACCTTC	CASSVDPSGERNYGYTF
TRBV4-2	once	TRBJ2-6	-	TGTGCCAGCAGCCAAGACTGGGTCAGGGCCCTGCCCTCTGGGGCCAACGTCCTGACTTTC	CASSQDWVRALPSGANVLTF
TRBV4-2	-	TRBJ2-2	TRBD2	TGTGCCAGCAGCTTTCCGACTAGCGGGGGTGACACCGGGGAGCTGTTTTTT	CASSFPTSGGDTGELFF
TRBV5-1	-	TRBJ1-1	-	TGCGCCAGCAGCTTGGCCGGAGGTGTAACTGAAGCTTTCTTT	CASSLAGGVTEAFF
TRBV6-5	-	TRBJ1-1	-	TGTGCCAGCGGGGGACACTCGAACACTGAAGCTTTCTTT	CASGGHSNTEAFF
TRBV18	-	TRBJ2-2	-	TGTGCCAGCTCCTACAGGATCGGGGAGCTGTTTTTT	CASSYRIGELFF
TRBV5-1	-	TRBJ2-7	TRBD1	TGCGCCAGCAGCCTCGGACAGGGGGGCTACGAGCAGTACTTC	CASSLGQGGYEQYF
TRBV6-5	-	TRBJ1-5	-	TGTGCCAGCAGGTCCGGGACTGAAGATCAGCCCCAGCATTTT	CASRSGTEDQPQHF
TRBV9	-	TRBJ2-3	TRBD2	TGTGCCAGCAGCATATCGCTAGAGACTAGCGGGGGGGATAGCACAGATACGCAGTATTTT	CASSISLETSGGDSTDTQYF
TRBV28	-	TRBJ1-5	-	TGTGCCAGCAGTTTATGGACGGGGAATCAGCCCCAGCATTTT	CASSLWTGNQPQHF
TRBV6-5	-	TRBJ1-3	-	TGTGCCAGCAAACCGGGGGGGCAAGGTGGAAACACCATATATTTT	CASKPGGQGGNTIYF
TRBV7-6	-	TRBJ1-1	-	TGTGCCAGCAGCTTAGTTAGAGAGAACGAAGCTTTCTTT	CASSLVRENEAFF
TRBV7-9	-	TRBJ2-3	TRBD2	TGTGCCAGCAGCAAACCCTCGCTAGCGGTGCAGTATTTT	CASSKPSLAVQYF